This T cell receptor beta chain comes out of a study of blood T cell repertoires in COVID-19. This CDR3 is 13 amino acids long. Per germline, CDR1 SGDLS and CDR2 YYNGEE. Trimming pared 6 bases from V and 5 bases from J, leaving 9 bases between. This clone was observed a handful of times. Authors' analysis steps: The authors estimated nucleated cell counts from reference gene primer amplification. TCRdb's table, derived via immunoSEQ multiplex PCR, lists solely in-frame clones and lacks some. V and J calls and clone size are copied from that table; D and trimming were computed from the DNA. The table has 160,000 or so clones, approximately 86% seen once.

Sequenced sample: peripheral blood. The receptor was derived from a woman aged 55-69 years who had recovered from COVID-19. The rearrangement links TRBV9 to TRBJ1-6; tentative D call: TRBD1 (5 bases). The CDR3 sequence: CASTDTNNSPLHF. CDR3 sequence (DNA): TGTGCCAGCACGGACACCAATAATTCACCCCTCCACTTT.